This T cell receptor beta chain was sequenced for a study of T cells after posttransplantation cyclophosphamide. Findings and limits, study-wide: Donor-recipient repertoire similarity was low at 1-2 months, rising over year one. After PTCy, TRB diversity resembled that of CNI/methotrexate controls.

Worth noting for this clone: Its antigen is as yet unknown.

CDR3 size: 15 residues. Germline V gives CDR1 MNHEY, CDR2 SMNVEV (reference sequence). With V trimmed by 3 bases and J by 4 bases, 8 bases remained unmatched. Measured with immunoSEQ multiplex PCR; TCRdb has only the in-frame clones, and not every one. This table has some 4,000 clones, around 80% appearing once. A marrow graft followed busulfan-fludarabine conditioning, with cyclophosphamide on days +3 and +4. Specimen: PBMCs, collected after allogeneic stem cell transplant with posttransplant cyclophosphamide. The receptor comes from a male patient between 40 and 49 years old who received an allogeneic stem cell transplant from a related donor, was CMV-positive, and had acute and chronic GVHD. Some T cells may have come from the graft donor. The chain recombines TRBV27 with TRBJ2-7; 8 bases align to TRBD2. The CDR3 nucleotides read TGTGCCAGCAGTTTTGAAGCGGGAGTTGTTTACGAGCAGTACTTC. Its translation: CASSFEAGVVYEQYF.